The present T cell receptor (beta chain) was sequenced within a study of response to subunit inactivated influenza vaccine. General study findings and limits: That few new T cells are recruited by each seasonal influenza vaccination was the authors' suggestion.

TCRdb analysed the RT-PCR reads with MiXCR anew, one entry per CDR3 protein. The sample consists of some 850,000 distinct CDR3 sequences, less than 20% of them appearing once. Remarks on this clonotype: Its antigen is as yet unknown.

The CDR3 contains 15 residues. J lost 5 bases, V lost 5 bases, and 5 bases had no gene match. CDR1 and CDR2 (germline): PRHDT, FYEKMQ (reference sequence). The TCR sequence derives from a man aged 50-59 years who received an inactivated influenza vaccine. This specimen was PBMCs from blood, taken around 5 days after vaccination. The chain combines TRBV13 with TRBJ2-3; 12 bases are a match to TRBD2. The CDR3 nucleotides read TGTGCCAGCAGCCAGACTAGCGGGAGAGAAGATACGCAGTATTTT. It translates to CASSQTSGREDTQYF.